The entry below gives a single T cell receptor beta chain sequence along with its context. These data belong to a study of blood T cell repertoires in COVID-19. Study summary: Sample material is recorded as cDNA or gDNA derived from T cells, B-cell-depleted T cells, or PBMCs.

Germline trimming cut 4 bases from V and 7 bases from J; bases unmatched to any gene: 4. Germline values: CDR1 SGHKS, CDR2 YYEKEE (reference sequence). This CDR3 has 14 amino acids. Assay: immunoSEQ multiplex PCR; the TCRdb copy retains only in-frame clones and omits some. This sample carries under 250,000 clones, approximately 80% of them seen once, and the ten largest clones take approximately 30%. The V and J genes are TRBV5-5 and TRBJ1-6, with TRBD1 identical over 8 bases. The specimen was peripheral blood. The TCR sequence derives from a man aged 35 to 55 with acute or convalescent COVID-19. Here the CDR3 DNA reads TGTGCCAGCAGCCTTCGGACAGGGAATTCACCCCTCCACTTT. This translates into CASSLRTGNSPLHF. Full variable domain (remainder filled in from reference TRBV5-5 and TRBJ1-6): DAGVTQSPTHLIKTRGQQVTLRCSPISGHKSVSWYQQVLGQGPQFIFQYYEKEERGRGNFPDRFSARQFPNYSSELNVNALLLGDSALYLCASSLRTGNSPLHFGNGTRLTVT.